The subject of this entry is one T cell receptor (beta chain). The germline V gene encodes CDR1 SGHDT and CDR2 YYEEEE. Trimming took off 6 bases at V and 2 bases at J, with 21 bases between the two ends. This CDR3 has 17 residues. This entry is derived from a study of cytomegalovirus exposure and HLA in healthy donors. Study-level background: Of all 360 or so donors who were genotyped, 75% to 90% belonged to the Caucasian-associated ancestry cluster.

This PCR relied on a set of 60 Vbeta primers and 13 Jbeta primers. Some clones are missing from TCRdb's copy, which holds only in-frame ones; the method was immunoSEQ multiplex PCR. The sample is made up of 93,000 or so clones, and the top ten hold 3.5% of it. The gene calls are TRBV5-6 and TRBJ2-1; D gene ambiguous. The sample consisted of PBMCs. The source of this sequence is a man in his forties in good health and CMV-seronegative. CDR3: CASIPLSAPRPYNEQFF. In nucleotides, the CDR3 is TGTGCCAGCATCCCCTTATCGGCCCCTAGACCCTACAATGAGCAGTTCTTC.